The 8 T cell receptor beta chains below come from one sample, sequenced in a study of response to subunit inactivated influenza vaccine. Using its own MiXCR run on the RT-PCR reads, TCRdb lists one record per CDR3 protein. The repertoire holds about 620,000 distinct CDR3 sequences, with about 11% as singletons. These data were also filed under a second study, of T cells expressing NK-cell markers. From that paper: A 5'RACE template switching approach incorporating UMIs was used to make TCR beta cDNA.

The material sequenced was PBMCs from blood, taken on the day of vaccination. These receptors all stem from a man aged 50 to 59 who received an inactivated influenza vaccine.

The V and J genes are TRBV20-1 and TRBJ2-7; the match to TRBD1 covers 7 bases. Germline values: CDR1 DFQATT, CDR2 SNEGSKA (reference sequence). This CDR3 region has 14 residues. The J segment lost 2 bases and the V segment lost 7 bases, leaving 11 bases of the junction unmatched. Here the CDR3 DNA reads TGCAGTGGTTCTGGGACAGTTCCTCCCTACGAGCAGTACTTC. Encoded protein: CSGSGTVPPYEQYF.

This clonotype occurred many times. The chain carries TRBV24-1 and TRBJ2-7; D unresolved. The CDR3 covers 13 residues. Trimming left V 4 bases short and J 0 bases short, with 6 bases between. Germline assignment: CDR1 KGHDR and CDR2 SFDVKD. CDR3 loop: CATSEAISYEQYF. CDR3 nucleotide sequence: TGTGCCACCAGTGAGGCAATCTCCTACGAGCAGTACTTC.

This clonotype came up a few times. The gene calls are TRBV7-9 and TRBJ2-1; TRBD2 agrees at 14 bases. Germline-derived CDR1 and CDR2 are SEHNR and FQNEAQ (reference sequence). CDR3 length equals 15 residues. V lost 5 bases, J lost 13 bases, and 10 bases stayed unmatched. The CDR3 region is CASSPFGLAGGLQFF. CDR3 bases: TGTGCCAGCAGCCCTTTCGGACTAGCGGGAGGACTTCAGTTCTTC.

V usage is TRBV7-8 and J usage is TRBJ2-2; D is tentatively TRBD1 or TRBD2 (5 bases each). The length of the CDR3 is 15 residues. Trimming took 5 bases from V and 3 from J, leaving 13 bases between them. Germline values: CDR1 SGHVS, CDR2 FQNEAQ. CDR3 in amino acids: CASSHRDRDTGELFF. Written as DNA, the CDR3 is TGTGCCAGCAGCCACCGGGACCGAGACACCGGGGAGCTGTTTTTT.

The chain couples TRBV6-2 or TRBV6-3 to TRBJ2-3; D is ambiguous. V gave up 6 bases and J gave up 4 bases, with 14 bases separating them. This CDR3 has 14 residues. CDR1 is MNHEY, CDR2 SVGEGT, per germline. The CDR3 DNA reads TGTGCCAGCAGCCCGGACCATTCCCCAGATACGCAGTATTTT. Protein sequence: CASSPDHSPDTQYF.

This sequence joins TRBV18 and TRBJ2-5; possible D gene TRBD2, 5 bases. V was cut by 1 base and J by 1 base, with 7 bases left in between. This CDR3 is built from 14 residues. The germline CDR1 and CDR2 sequences are KGHSH and LQKENI. CDR3: CASSPLASQETQYF. CDR3 DNA: TGTGCCAGCTCACCACTAGCGTCCCAAGAGACCCAGTACTTC.

This chain joins TRBV6-5 and TRBJ2-5; D is perhaps TRBD2 (5 bases). CDR1 is MNHEY, CDR2 SVGAGI, per germline. This CDR3 is built from 14 residues. Trimming pared 2 bases from V and 5 bases from J, leaving 12 bases between. CDR3 region: CASSYPRVGETQYF. Here the CDR3 DNA reads TGTGCCAGCAGTTACCCGCGGGTAGGGGAGACCCAGTACTTC.

The chain employs TRBV20-1 and TRBJ2-7, with 8 bases that match TRBD2. CDR1 is DFQATT, CDR2 SNEGSKA, per germline (reference sequence). The CDR3 length is 12 residues. The trim removed 6 bases at V and 5 bases at J, leaving 6 bases unmatched. Here the CDR3 DNA reads TGCAGTGCCGGGGGGGCGGGAGACGAGCAGTACTTC. Encoded protein: CSAGGAGDEQYF.